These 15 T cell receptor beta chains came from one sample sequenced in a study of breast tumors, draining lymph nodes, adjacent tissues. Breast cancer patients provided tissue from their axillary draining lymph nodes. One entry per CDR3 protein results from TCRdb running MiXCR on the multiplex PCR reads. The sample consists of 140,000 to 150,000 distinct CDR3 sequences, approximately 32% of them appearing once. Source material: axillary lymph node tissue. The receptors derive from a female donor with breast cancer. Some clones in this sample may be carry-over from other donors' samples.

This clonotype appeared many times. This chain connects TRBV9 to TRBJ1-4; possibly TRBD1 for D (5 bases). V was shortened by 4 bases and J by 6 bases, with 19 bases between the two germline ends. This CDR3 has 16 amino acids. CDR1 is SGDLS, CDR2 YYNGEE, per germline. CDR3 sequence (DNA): TGTGCCAGCAGCTCCACCCAGGGTAGGATTGATGAAAAACTGTTTTTT. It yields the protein CASSSTQGRIDEKLFF.

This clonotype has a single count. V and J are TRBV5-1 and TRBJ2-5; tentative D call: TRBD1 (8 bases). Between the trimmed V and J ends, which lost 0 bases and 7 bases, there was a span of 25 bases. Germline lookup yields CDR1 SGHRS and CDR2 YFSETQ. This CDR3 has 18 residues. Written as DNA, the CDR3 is TGCGCCAGCAGCTTGGTTTCAGGGGGCGCTGGGAGGGCCGGGACCCAGTACTTC. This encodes CASSLVSGGAGRAGTQYF.

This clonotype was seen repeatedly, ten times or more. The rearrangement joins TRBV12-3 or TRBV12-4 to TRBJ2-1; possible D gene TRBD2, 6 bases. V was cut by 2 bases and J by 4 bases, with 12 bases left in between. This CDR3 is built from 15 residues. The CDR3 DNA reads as TGTGCCAGCAGTTTAAGGGACTCTCCATACAATGAGCAGTTCTTC. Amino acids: CASSLRDSPYNEQFF.

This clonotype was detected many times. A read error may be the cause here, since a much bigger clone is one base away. The CDR3 coding sequence is TGTGCCAGCAGCCGGGGGCCAGCGACGGTCCGAGAGACCCAGTACTTC. Its translation: CASSRGPATVRETQYF. J is TRBJ2-5 and V is TRBV5-5, with D perhaps TRBD1 or TRBD2 (6 bases each). V was shortened by 4 bases and J by 4 bases, with 20 bases between the two germline ends. This CDR3 region has 16 residues. CDR1 and CDR2 from the germline V gene are SGHKS and YYEKEE (reference sequence). The complete variable domain, with remaining parts taken from reference TRBV5-5 and TRBJ2-5, reads DAGVTQSPTHLIKTRGQQVTLRCSPISGHKSVSWYQQVLGQGPQFIFQYYEKEERGRGNFPDRFSARQFPNYSSELNVNALLLGDSALYLCASSRGPATVRETQYFGPGTRLLVL.

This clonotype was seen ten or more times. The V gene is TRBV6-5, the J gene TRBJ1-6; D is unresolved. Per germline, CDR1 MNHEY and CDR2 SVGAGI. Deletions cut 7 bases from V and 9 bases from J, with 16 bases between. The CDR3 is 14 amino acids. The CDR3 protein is CASTSIGRSSPLHF. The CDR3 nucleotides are TGTGCCAGCACCTCCATCGGGAGGAGTTCACCCCTCCACTTT.

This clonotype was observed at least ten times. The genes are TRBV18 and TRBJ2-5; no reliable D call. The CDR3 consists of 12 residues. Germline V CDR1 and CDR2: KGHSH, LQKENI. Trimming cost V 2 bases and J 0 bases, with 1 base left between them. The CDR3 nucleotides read TGTGCCAGCTCACCAGACCAAGAGACCCAGTACTTC. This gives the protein CASSPDQETQYF. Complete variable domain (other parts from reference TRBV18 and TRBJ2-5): NAGVMQNPRHLVRRRGQEARLRCSPMKGHSHVYWYRQLPEEGLKFMVYLQKENIIDESGMPKERFSAEFPKEGPSILRIQQVVRGDSAAYFCASSPDQETQYFGPGTRLLVL.

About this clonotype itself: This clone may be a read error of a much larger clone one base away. CDR3 amino acids: CASRPTFTGNTIHF. The CDR3 bases are TGTGCCAGTAGACCGACTTTCACTGGAAACACCATACATTTT. V gene TRBV19 combines with J gene TRBJ1-3; D uncertain. The germline gives CDR1 LNHDA, CDR2 SQIVND (reference sequence). This CDR3 is 14 amino acids long.

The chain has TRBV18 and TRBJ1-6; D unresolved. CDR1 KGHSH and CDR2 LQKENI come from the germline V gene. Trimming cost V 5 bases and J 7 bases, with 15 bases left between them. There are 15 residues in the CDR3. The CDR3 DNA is TGTGCCAGCTCAGCGCGGTCCCCTGGGAATTCACCCCTCCACTTT. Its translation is CASSARSPGNSPLHF.

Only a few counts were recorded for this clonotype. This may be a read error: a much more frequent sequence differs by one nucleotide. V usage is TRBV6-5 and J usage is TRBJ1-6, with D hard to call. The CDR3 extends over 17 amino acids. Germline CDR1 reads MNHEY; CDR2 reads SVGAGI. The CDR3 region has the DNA TGTGTCAGCAGTAGCCTGAGGACGCGCTCCTATAATTCACCCCTCCACTTT. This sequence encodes CVSSSLRTRSYNSPLHF.

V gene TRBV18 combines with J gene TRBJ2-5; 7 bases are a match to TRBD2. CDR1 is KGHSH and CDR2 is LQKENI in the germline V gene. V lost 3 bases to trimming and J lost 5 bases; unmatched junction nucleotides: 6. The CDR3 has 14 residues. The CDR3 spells CASSPTGTIETQYF. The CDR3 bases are TGTGCCAGCTCACCCACCGGGACTATCGAGACCCAGTACTTC.

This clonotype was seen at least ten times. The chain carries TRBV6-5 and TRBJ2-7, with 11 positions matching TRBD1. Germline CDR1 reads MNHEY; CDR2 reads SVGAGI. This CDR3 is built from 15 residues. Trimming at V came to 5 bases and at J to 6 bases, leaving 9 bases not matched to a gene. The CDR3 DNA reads TGTGCCAGCAGTCACCCGGGACAGGGGGAGCGCGAGCAGTACTTC. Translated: CASSHPGQGEREQYF.

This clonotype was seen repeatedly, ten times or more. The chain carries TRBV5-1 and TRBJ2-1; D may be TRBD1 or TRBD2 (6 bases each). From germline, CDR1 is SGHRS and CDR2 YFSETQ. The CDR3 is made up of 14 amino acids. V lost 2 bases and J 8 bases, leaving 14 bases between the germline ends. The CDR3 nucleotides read TGCGCCAGCAGCTTCGGGGGCCCTATCGATGAGCAGTTCTTC. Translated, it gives CASSFGGPIDEQFF. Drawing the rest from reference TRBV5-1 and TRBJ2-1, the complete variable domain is KAGVTQTPRYLIKTRGQQVTLSCSPISGHRSVSWYQQTPGQGLQFLFEYFSETQRNKGNFPGRFSGRQFSNSRSEMNVSTLELGDSALYLCASSFGGPIDEQFFGPGTRLTVL.

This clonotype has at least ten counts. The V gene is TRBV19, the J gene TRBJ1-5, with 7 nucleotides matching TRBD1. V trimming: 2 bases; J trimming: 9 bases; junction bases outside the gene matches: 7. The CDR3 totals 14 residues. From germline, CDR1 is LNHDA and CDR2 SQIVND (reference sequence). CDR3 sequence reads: CASSIKAGGRPQHF. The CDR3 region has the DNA TGTGCCAGTAGTATAAAGGCAGGGGGGCGGCCCCAGCATTTT. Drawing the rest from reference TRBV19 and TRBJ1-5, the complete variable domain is DGGITQSPKYLFRKEGQNVTLSCEQNLNHDAMYWYRQDPGQGLRLIYYSQIVNDFQKGDIAEGYSVSREKKESFPLTVTSAQKNPTAFYLCASSIKAGGRPQHFGDGTRLSIL.

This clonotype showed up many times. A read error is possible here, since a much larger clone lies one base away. The CDR3 DNA follows: TGTGCCAGCAGCCAGACAGGGTTCAAACAGTACGTC. Its translation: CASSQTGFKQYV. The chain joins TRBV6-1 to TRBJ2-7; 7 bases fit TRBD1. Germline assignment: CDR1 MNHNS and CDR2 SASEGT. J lost 10 bases, V lost 6 bases, and 9 bases had no gene match. This CDR3 is built from 12 residues.

The CDR3 DNA is TGTGCCAGCAGTGACTCTAAACAGGGGCATTCCTACGAGCAGTACGTC. Its protein product is CASSDSKQGHSYEQYV. V gene TRBV6-4 combines with J gene TRBJ2-7; 7 nucleotides agree with TRBD1. The CDR3 runs to 16 residues. Trimming cost V 0 bases and J 1 base; bases outside gene matches: 6. Germline V gene data show CDR1 as MRHNA and CDR2 as SNTAGT.